Included here is one T cell receptor (beta chain) sequence, with context. Germline CDR1 is MNHEY and CDR2 is SVGAGI. The CDR3 covers 15 residues. Trimming left V 6 bases short and J 0 bases short, with 12 bases between. The data were obtained in a study of blood T cell repertoires in COVID-19. Study in general: Acute and convalescent COVID-19 samples came from the United States, Italy and Spain. Sample material is recorded as cDNA or gDNA derived from T cells, B-cell-depleted T cells, or PBMCs.

Authors' methods: The authors estimated nucleated cell counts from reference gene primer amplification. Only in-frame clones appear in the TCRdb table, and some are missing; sequencing was by immunoSEQ multiplex PCR. V, J and clone size derive from that table, while D and trimming were established from the DNA sequence. Seen here are over 200,000 clones, about 87% observed once, and the top ten hold 4%. This sequence was found in a man aged 55 to 70 who had recovered from COVID-19. This sequence joins TRBV6-5 and TRBJ1-3; a weak D match, TRBD1 (5 bases). Sequenced: peripheral blood. CDR3 nucleotide sequence: TGTGCCAGCAGGCGGGACCCGAACTCTGGAAACACCATATATTTT. Its translation is CASRRDPNSGNTIYF.